The entry that follows covers one T cell receptor beta chain sequence. This entry comes from a study of OX40 agonist ivuxolimab in advanced cancers. Produced via immunoSEQ multiplex PCR; TCRdb's table is partial and in-frame only. The data hold 55,000 to 75,000 clones, with about 90% observed a single time. From germline, CDR1 is SGHNT and CDR2 YYREEE (reference sequence). The CDR3 is made up of 16 amino acids. Germline trimming cut 4 bases from V and 7 bases from J; bases unmatched to any gene: 13. This sequence joins TRBV5-4 and TRBJ2-3, with TRBD2 matching 9 bases. The sequencing here drew on CD4+ or CD8+ T cells sorted from blood, taken in a trial of the OX40 agonist ivuxolimab. The TCR comes from an adult with an advanced solid tumor such as melanoma, head and neck, liver or kidney cancer. The CDR3 region has the DNA TGTGCCAGCAGCCCCCCCGGAGTAGCGGGAGTAAATACGCAGTATTTT. This codes for CASSPPGVAGVNTQYF.